Described below is a single T cell receptor (beta chain) sequence and its context. The antigen remains undetermined. This sample was included in a study of cytomegalovirus exposure and HLA in healthy donors. Study overall: Previous work identified 95 million to 120 million unique TCR beta sequences from around 170 million T cells. The study's findings and limits: Segments of the TCR beta V type were, in most cases, productive about 87% or about 30% of the time in an earlier analysis. Information on immune exposure was restricted to one variable (CMV serostatus). It was reported that TCR beta sequences correctly inferred the HLA-A and HLA-B alleles for most subjects.

Germline-derived CDR1 and CDR2 are SGHRS and YFSETQ. V was cut by 0 bases and J by 9 bases, with 18 bases left in between. This CDR3 comprises 15 residues. PCR involved 60 Vbeta and 13 Jbeta primers. The data were produced by immunoSEQ multiplex PCR, yet TCRdb's version contains in-frame clones alone and is incomplete. The sample contains over 100,000 clones, more than 75% of which appear only once. The chain employs TRBV5-1 and TRBJ2-5; D is unresolved. This receptor was identified in a woman between 50 and 59 years old in good health and CMV-seropositive. What was sequenced was PBMCs. The CDR3 loop reads CASSLESSGLSPQYF. CDR3 in DNA: TGCGCCAGCAGCTTGGAGTCGTCAGGTCTAAGTCCCCAGTACTTC.